The present TCR beta chain was sequenced within a study of T cell responses to AZD1222 COVID-19 vaccine. Study outcomes and limitations: At study baseline, merely six AZD1222 recipients were seropositive.

In this sample, this clone turned up a few times. Antigen: not known. Sequencing used immunoSEQ multiplex PCR; TCRdb keeps in-frame clones, though not all of them. The sample includes fewer than 200,000 clones, 70% to 90% of them seen just once. Sample: peripheral blood, taken 28 days after the second AZD1222 dose. This receptor was taken from an adult who received the AZD1222 COVID-19 vaccine.

The DNA for the CDR3 is TGTGCCAGCAGTAACCCCGGGAGGGGGAATCAGCCCCAGCATTTT. Translation gives CASSNPGRGNQPQHF. This chain links TRBV6-6 with TRBJ1-5; a weak D match, TRBD1 (6 bases). The CDR3 loop spans 15 amino acids. Germline V gives CDR1 MNHNY, CDR2 SVGAGI (reference sequence). V was pared by 5 bases and J by 4 bases, with 15 bases between.